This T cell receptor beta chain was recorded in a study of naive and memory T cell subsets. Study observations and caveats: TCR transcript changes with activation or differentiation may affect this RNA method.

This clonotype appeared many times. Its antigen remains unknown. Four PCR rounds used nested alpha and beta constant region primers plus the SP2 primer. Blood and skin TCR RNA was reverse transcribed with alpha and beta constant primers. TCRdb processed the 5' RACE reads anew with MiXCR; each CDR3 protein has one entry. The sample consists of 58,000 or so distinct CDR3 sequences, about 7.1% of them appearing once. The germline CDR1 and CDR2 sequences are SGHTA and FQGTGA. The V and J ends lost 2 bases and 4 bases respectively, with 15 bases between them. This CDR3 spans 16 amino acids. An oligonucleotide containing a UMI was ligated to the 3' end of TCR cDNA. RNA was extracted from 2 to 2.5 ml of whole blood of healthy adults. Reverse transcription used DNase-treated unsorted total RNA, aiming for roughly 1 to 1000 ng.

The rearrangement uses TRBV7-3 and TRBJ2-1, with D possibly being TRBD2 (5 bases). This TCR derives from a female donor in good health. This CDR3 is CASSLVLASQYNEQFF. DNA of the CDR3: TGTGCCAGCAGCTTAGTATTGGCTAGCCAGTACAATGAGCAGTTCTTC.